Listed here is a single T cell receptor (beta chain). Seattle patient enrollment occurred during active infection, with longitudinal follow-up thereafter. The V gene's germline CDR1 is SGHAT and CDR2 FQNNGV. The CDR3 totals 15 residues. With V trimmed by 5 bases and J by 6 bases, 12 bases remained unmatched. The sample belongs to a study of blood T cell repertoires in COVID-19. As for the study in general: Whether acute or convalescent, the COVID-19 samples came from the United States, Italy and Spain. PBMCs, B-cell-depleted T cells, or T cells provided the cDNA or gDNA that made up the material.

Source study methods: Reference gene primer amplification gave nucleated cell count estimates. Sequencing used immunoSEQ multiplex PCR; TCRdb keeps in-frame clones, though not all of them. V, J and clone size are taken as reported in that table, and D and trimming were inferred from the DNA itself. Here the sample spans 75,000 to 80,000 clones, 80% to 90% being singletons. This receptor was identified in a man aged 55 to 70 with COVID-19, enrolled during active disease. Input material: peripheral blood. The chain links TRBV11-2 to TRBJ1-1; 7 nucleotides agree with TRBD1. The CDR3 sequence is CASSARTGLVSEAFF. The CDR3 DNA is TGTGCCAGCAGCGCTCGGACAGGTTTAGTGTCTGAAGCTTTCTTT.